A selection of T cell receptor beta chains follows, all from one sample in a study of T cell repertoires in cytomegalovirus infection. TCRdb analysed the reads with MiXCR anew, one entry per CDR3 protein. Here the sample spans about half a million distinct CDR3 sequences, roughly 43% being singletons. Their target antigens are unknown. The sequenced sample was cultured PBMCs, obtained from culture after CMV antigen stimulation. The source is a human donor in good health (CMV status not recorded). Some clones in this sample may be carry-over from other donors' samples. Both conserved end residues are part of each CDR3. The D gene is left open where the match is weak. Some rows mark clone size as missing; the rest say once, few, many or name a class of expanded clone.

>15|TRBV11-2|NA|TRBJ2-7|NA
TGTGCCAGCAGCTTTTCCGGGACTGCGGCTGCCGAGCAGTACTTC
CASSFSGTAAAEQYF
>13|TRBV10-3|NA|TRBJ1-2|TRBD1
TGTGCCATCAGTGAAGGGGACAGCTATGGCTACACCTTC
CAISEGDSYGYTF
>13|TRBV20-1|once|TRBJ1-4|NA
TGCAGTGCTCCGGCACCCGGAGGCGAAAAACTGTTTTTT
CSAPAPGGEKLFF
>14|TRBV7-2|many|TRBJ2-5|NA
TGTGCCAGCAGCTTGGGCAGGGCCCAAGAGACCCAGTACTTC
CASSLGRAQETQYF
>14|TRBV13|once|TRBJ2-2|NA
TGTGCCAGCAGCTCGCGAGGTTCCACCGGGGAGCTGTTTTTT
CASSSRGSTGELFF
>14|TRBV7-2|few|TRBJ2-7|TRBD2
TGTGCCAGCAGCTGGCGGGGGGGCCCAAGCGAGCAGTACTTC
CASSWRGGPSEQYF
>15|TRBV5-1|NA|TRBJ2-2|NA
TGCGCCAGCAGCTTGGCCGGCCAGGACACCGGGGAGCTGTTTTTT
CASSLAGQDTGELFF
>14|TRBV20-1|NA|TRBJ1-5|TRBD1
TGCAGTGCTAGATCAGGACAGGGAAATCAGCCCCAGCATTTT
CSARSGQGNQPQHF
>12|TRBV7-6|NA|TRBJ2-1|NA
TGTGCCAGCAGCGCCGAAAGCAATGAGCAGTTCTTC
CASSAESNEQFF
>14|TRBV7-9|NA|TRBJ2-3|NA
TGTGCCAGCAGCTTAGCGCGAGATCCAGATACGCAGTATTTT
CASSLARDPDTQYF
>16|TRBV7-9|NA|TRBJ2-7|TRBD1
TGTGCCAGCGCCCCTCCGTCCGGGTGGGGACAGCACGAGCAGTACTTC
CASAPPSGWGQHEQYF
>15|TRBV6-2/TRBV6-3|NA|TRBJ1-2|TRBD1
TGTGCCAGCAAAAGAGGACAGGGGGCATGGTATGGCTACACCTTC
CASKRGQGAWYGYTF
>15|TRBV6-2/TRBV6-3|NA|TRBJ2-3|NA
TGTGCCAGCAGTAGGTCGAACTCCTACACAGATACGCAGTATTTT
CASSRSNSYTDTQYF
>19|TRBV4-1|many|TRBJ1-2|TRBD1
TGCGCCAGCAGCCAAGTCAATTTTATTGGGACAGCGCATAACTATGGCTACACCTTC
CASSQVNFIGTAHNYGYTF
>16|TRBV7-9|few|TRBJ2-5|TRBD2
TGTGCCAGCAGCTTAGGATCTAGCGGTGGCGTGGAGACCCAGTACTTC
CASSLGSSGGVETQYF
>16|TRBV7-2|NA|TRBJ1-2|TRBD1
TGTGCCAGCAGCTTCTTACCGGGACAGGGTTCCCCTGGCTACACCTTC
CASSFLPGQGSPGYTF
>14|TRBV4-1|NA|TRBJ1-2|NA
TGCGCCAGCAGCCAAGTACGCAAGAACTATGGCTACACCTTC
CASSQVRKNYGYTF
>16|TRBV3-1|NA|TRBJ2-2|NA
TGTGCCAGCAGCCAGGTCGGGAGAGTCGACACCGGGGAGCTGTTTTTT
CASSQVGRVDTGELFF
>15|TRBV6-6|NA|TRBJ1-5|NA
TGTGCCAGCAGCCAGGACAGCTTCACTAATCAGCCCCAGCATTTT
CASSQDSFTNQPQHF
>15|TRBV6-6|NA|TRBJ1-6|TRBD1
TGTGCCAGCAACGCGGGACAGGGACTAAATTCACCCCTCCACTTT
CASNAGQGLNSPLHF
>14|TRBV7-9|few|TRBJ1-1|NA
TGTGCCAGCAGCACCGACAGGTCGGGGACTGAAGCTTTCTTT
CASSTDRSGTEAFF
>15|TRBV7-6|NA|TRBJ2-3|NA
TGTGCCAGCAGCCCCGCGACAGGTTTCACAGATACGCAGTGTTTT
CASSPATGFTDTQCF
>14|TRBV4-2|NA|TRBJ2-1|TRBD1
TGTGCCAGCAGCCAAGATTACAGGGGGCTAAGGCAGTTCTTC
CASSQDYRGLRQFF
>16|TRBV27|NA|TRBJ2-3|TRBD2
TGTGCCAGCAGCCGTAGAGTTAGCGGGGTTAGGGATACGCAGTATTTT
CASSRRVSGVRDTQYF
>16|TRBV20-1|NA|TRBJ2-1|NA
TGCAGTGCTAGAGCCTTTGACAGGAGACCCTACAATGAGCAGTTCTTC
CSARAFDRRPYNEQFF
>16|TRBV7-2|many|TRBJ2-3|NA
TGTGCCAGCAGCTTAGGGGGTGATCCTAGCACAGATACGCAGTATTTT
CASSLGGDPSTDTQYF
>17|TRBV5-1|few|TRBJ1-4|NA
TGCGCCAGCAGCTTGGCAGTGTATCCGGTAACTAATGAAAAACTGTTTTTT
CASSLAVYPVTNEKLFF
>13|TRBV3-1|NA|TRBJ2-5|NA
TGTGCCAGCACCCAGCTTCGGGGGGAGACCCAGTACTTC
CASTQLRGETQYF
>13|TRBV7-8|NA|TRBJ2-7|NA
TGTGCCAGCAGCTTAGCCCCTGCCTACGAGCAGTACTTC
CASSLAPAYEQYF
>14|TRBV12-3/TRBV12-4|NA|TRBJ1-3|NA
TGTGCCAGCAGTCCCGGGACACTCGGAAACACCATATATTTT
CASSPGTLGNTIYF
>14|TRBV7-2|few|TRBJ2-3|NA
TGTGCCAGCAGCAACGGACCAATCACAGATACGCAGTATTTT
CASSNGPITDTQYF
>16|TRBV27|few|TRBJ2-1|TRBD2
TGTGCCAGCAGGACTAGCGGGAGTTTAAGGATTCGTGAGCAGTTCTTC
CASRTSGSLRIREQFF
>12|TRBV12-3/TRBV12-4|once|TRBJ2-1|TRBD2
TGTGCCAGCAGTTTCCGAGCGGGAGGGCAGTTCTTC
CASSFRAGGQFF
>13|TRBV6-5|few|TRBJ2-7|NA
TGTGCCAGCAACCTAGCTCTAGGCTACGAGCAGTACTTC
CASNLALGYEQYF
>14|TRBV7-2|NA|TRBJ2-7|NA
TGTGCCAGCAGCTTAACTCAAAGCTGGTACGAGCAGTACTTC
CASSLTQSWYEQYF
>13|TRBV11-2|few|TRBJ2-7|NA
TGTGCCAGCAGGCTAGCGTCTACCTACGAGCAGTACTTC
CASRLASTYEQYF
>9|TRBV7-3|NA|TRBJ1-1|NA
TGTGCCAGCAGCTTAGCTAGTCCCTTT
CASSLASPF
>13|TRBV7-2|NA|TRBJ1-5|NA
TGTGCCAGCAGCTTCACTTTCGATCAGCCCCAGCATTTT
CASSFTFDQPQHF
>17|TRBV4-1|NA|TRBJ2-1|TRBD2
TGCGCCAGCAGCCAGCAGTATAGCGGGAGTGGAATGGATGAGCAGTTCTTC
CASSQQYSGSGMDEQFF
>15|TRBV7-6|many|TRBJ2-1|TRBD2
TGTGCCAGCAGCTTAGAAGCGGGAGGCCCAGTTGAGCAGTTCTTC
CASSLEAGGPVEQFF
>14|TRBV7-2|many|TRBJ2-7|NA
TGTGCCAGCAGCTATACCCGGGAGACCTACGAGCAGTACTTC
CASSYTRETYEQYF
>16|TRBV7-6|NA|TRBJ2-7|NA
TGTGCCAGCAGCACCCGCGGGGGACAGGCGGACCACGAGCAGTACTTC
CASSTRGGQADHEQYF
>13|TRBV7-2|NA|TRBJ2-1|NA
TGTGCCAGCAGACCCAAGGGGGGCAATGAGCAGTTCTTC
CASRPKGGNEQFF
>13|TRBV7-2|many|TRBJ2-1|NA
TGTGCCAGCAGCCCGACGACGGTGAATGAGCAGTTCTTC
CASSPTTVNEQFF